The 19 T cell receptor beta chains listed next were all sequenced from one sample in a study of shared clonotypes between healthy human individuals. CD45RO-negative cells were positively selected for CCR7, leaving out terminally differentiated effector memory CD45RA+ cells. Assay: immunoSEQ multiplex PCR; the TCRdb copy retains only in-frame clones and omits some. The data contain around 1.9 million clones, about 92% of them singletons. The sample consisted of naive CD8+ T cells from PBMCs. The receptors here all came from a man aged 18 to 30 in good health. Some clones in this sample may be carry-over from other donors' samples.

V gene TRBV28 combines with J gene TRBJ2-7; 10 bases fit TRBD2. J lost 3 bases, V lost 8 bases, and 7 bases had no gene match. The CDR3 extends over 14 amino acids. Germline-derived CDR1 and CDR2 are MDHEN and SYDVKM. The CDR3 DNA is TGTGCCAGCCGAGGACTAGCGGTTCTCTACGAGCAGTACTTC. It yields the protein CASRGLAVLYEQYF.

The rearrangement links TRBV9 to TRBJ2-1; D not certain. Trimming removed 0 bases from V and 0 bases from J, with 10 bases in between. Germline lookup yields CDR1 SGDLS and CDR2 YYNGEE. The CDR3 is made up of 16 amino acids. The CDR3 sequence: CASSVAESVSYNEQFF. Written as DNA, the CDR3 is TGTGCCAGCAGCGTAGCTGAAAGCGTCTCCTACAATGAGCAGTTCTTC.

CDR3 region: CASSFAHRVYEQYF. The DNA of the CDR3 is TGTGCCAGCAGCTTTGCCCATCGGGTATACGAGCAGTACTTC. The genes are TRBV7-9 and TRBJ2-5, with D uncertain. The DNA end is more similar to TRBJ2-7, so the J call may be wrong. Germline CDR1 SEHNR, CDR2 FQNEAQ (reference sequence). This CDR3 has 14 residues.

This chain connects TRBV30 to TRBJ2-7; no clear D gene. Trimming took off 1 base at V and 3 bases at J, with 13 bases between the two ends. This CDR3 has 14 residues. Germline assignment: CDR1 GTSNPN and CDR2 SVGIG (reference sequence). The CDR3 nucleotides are TGTGCCTGGAGTGGAGGAGCCACCCGCTACGAGCAGTACTTC. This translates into CAWSGGATRYEQYF. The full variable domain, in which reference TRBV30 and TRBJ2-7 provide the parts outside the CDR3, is SQTIHQWPATLVQPVGSPLSLECTVEGTSNPNLYWYRQAAGRGLQLLFYSVGIGQISSEVPQNLSASRPQDRQFILSSKKLLLSDSGFYLCAWSGGATRYEQYFGPGTRLTVT.

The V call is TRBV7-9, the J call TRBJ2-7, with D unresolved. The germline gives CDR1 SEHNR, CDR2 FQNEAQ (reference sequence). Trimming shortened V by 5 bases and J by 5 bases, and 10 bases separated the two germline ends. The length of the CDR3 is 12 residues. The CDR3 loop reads CASSAGQHEQYF. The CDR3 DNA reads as TGTGCCAGCAGCGCCGGGCAGCACGAGCAGTACTTC. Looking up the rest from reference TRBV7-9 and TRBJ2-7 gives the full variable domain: DTGVSQNPRHKITKRGQNVTFRCDPISEHNRLYWYRQTLGQGPEFLTYFQNEAQLEKSRLLSDRFSAERPKGSFSTLEIQRTEQGDSAMYLCASSAGQHEQYFGPGTRLTVT.

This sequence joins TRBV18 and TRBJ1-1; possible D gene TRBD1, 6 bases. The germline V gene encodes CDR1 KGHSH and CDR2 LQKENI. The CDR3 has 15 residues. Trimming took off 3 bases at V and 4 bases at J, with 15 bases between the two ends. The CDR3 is CASSPEGEEGTEAFF. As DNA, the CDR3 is TGTGCCAGCTCACCTGAGGGGGAGGAGGGCACTGAAGCTTTCTTT.

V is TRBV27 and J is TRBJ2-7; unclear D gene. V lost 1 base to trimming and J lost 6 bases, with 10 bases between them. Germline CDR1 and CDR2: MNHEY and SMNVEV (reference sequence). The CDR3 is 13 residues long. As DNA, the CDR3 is TGTGCCAGCAGTTTATACCCTACCGTCGAGCAGTACTTC. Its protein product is CASSLYPTVEQYF.

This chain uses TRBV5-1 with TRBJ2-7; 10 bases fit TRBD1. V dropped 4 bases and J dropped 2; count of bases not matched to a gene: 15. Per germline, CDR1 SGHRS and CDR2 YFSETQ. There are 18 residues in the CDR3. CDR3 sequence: CASSPTTGGPSTTYEQYF. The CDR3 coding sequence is TGCGCCAGCAGCCCCACGACAGGGGGCCCCTCCACGACCTACGAGCAGTACTTC.

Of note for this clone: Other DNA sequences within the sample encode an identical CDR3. Here the CDR3 DNA reads TGTGCCAGCAGCGTACTAGCGGGACCAACAGATACGCAGTATTTT. It is translated as CASSVLAGPTDTQYF. The chain joins TRBV9 to TRBJ2-3; 9 nucleotides match TRBD2. CDR1 is SGDLS, CDR2 YYNGEE, per germline. With 1 base clipped from V and 3 bases from J, the junction kept 3 bases outside the gene matches. The CDR3 sequence is 15 residues long.

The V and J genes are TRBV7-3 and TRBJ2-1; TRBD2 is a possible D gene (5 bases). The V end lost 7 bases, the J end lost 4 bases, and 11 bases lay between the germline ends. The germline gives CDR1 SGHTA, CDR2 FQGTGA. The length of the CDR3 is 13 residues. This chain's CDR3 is CASTASGYNEQFF. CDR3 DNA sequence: TGTGCCAGCACTGCGTCGGGGTACAATGAGCAGTTCTTC. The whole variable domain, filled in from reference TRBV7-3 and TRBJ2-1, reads GAGVSQTPSNKVTEKGKYVELRCDPISGHTALYWYRQSLGQGPEFLIYFQGTGAADDSGLPNDRFFAVRPEGSVSTLKIQRTERGDSAVYLCASTASGYNEQFFGPGTRLTVL.

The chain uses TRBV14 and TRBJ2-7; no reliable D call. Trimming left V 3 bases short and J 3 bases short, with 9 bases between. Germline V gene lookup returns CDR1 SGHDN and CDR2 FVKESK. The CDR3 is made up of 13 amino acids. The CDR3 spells CASSQVPYYEQYF. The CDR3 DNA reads TGTGCCAGCAGCCAGGTACCGTACTACGAGCAGTACTTC.

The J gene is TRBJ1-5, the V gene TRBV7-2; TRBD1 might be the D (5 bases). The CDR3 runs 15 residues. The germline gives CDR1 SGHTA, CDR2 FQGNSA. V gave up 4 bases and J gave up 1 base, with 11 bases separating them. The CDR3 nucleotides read TGTGCCAGCAGCTCATTTGGGGGGAGCAATCAGCCCCAGCATTTT. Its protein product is CASSSFGGSNQPQHF.

CDR3 sequence reads: CASSFYRALANTEAFF. The CDR3 DNA sequence: TGTGCCAGCAGTTTCTACAGGGCCTTAGCGAACACTGAAGCTTTCTTT. This chain connects TRBV27 to TRBJ1-1; D may be TRBD1 (6 bases). This CDR3 has 16 residues. Germline loops: CDR1 MNHEY, CDR2 SMNVEV (reference sequence). V shed 3 bases and J shed 1 base, with 15 bases lying between them.

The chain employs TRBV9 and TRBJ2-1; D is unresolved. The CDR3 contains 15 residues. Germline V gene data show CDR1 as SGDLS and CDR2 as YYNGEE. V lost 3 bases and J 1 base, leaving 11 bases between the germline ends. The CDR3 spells CASSAGPVSYNEQFF. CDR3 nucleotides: TGTGCCAGCAGCGCGGGTCCGGTTTCCTACAATGAGCAGTTCTTC. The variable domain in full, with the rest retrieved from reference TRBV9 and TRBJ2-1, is DSGVTQTPKHLITATGQRVTLRCSPRSGDLSVYWYQQSLDQGLQFLIQYYNGEERAKGNILERFSAQQFPDLHSELNLSSLELGDSALYFCASSAGPVSYNEQFFGPGTRLTVL.

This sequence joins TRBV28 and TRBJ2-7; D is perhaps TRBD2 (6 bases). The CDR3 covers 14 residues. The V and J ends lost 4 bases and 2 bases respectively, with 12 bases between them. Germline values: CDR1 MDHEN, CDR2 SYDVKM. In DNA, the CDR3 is TGTGCCAGCAGTTCCCGGGACTGGACCTACGAGCAGTACTTC. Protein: CASSSRDWTYEQYF.

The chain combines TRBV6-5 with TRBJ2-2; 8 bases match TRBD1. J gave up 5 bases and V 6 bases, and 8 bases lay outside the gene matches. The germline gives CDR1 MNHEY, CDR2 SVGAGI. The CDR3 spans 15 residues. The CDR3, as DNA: TGTGCCAGCAGCCGAGGACAGGGCTGGACCGGGGAGCTGTTTTTT. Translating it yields CASSRGQGWTGELFF.

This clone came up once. The CDR3 bases are TGTGCCAGCAGCTCGCGGGGCTTTAGCGGGAGTGGGATCGCAGATACGCAGTATTTT. Translated: CASSSRGFSGSGIADTQYF. The chain employs TRBV5-8 and TRBJ2-3; 9 bases are a match to TRBD2. Trimming at V came to 3 bases and at J to 4 bases, leaving 18 bases not matched to a gene. Germline V gene lookup returns CDR1 SGHTS and CDR2 YDEGEE. The CDR3 totals 19 residues.

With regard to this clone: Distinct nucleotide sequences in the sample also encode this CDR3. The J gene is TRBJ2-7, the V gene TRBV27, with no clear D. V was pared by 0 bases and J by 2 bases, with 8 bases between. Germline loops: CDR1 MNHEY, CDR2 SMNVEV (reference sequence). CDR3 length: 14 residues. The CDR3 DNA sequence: TGTGCCAGCAGTTTATCCGGCCCAACCTACGAGCAGTACTTC. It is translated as CASSLSGPTYEQYF.

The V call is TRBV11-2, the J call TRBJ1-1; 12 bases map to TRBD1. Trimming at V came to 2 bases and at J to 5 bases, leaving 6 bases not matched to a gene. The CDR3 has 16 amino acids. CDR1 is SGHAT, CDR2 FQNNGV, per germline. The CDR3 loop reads CASSLFRDRGRTEAFF. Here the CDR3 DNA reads TGTGCCAGCAGCTTATTTCGGGACAGGGGGCGGACTGAAGCTTTCTTT.